This T cell receptor (beta chain) was identified in a study of monozygotic twins with inflammatory bowel disease. Findings and caveats of the study: Lower sharing of clonotypes with other individuals was seen in IBD patients than in healthy twins. This was most marked in patients showing signs of disease activity.

Researchers collected around 2.6 ml of blood per donor. For this clonotype: Its antigen is currently unknown.

The CDR3 has 13 residues. Per the germline V gene, CDR1 is SQVTM and CDR2 is ANQGSEA. TCRdb reprocessed the 5' RACE reads; each CDR3 protein has one entry and no DNA is given. This repertoire includes 150,000 to 200,000 distinct CDR3 sequences. The chain has TRBV29-1 and TRBJ1-6; absent DNA, TCRdb's TRBD1 call cannot be checked. This TCR was sampled from a human donor with ulcerative colitis or Crohn's disease, or a healthy co-twin of an affected twin (not recorded which). The sample consisted of blood. The CDR3 loop reads CSAKTGGDSPLHF.